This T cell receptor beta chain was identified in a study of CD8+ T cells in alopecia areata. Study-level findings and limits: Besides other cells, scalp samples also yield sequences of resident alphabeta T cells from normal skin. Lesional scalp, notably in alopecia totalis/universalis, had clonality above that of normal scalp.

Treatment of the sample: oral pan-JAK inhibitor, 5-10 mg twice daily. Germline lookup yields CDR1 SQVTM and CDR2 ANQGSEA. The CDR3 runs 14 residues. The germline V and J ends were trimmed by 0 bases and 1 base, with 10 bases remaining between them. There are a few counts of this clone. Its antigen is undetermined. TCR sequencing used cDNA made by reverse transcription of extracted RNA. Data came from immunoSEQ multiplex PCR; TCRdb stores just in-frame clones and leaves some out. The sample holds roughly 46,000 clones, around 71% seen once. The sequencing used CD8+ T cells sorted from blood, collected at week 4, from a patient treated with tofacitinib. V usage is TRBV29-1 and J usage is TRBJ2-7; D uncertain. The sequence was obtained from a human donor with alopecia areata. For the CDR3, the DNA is TGCAGCGTTGAAGATCCCTTGGGGTCCTACGAGCAGTACTTC. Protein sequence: CSVEDPLGSYEQYF.